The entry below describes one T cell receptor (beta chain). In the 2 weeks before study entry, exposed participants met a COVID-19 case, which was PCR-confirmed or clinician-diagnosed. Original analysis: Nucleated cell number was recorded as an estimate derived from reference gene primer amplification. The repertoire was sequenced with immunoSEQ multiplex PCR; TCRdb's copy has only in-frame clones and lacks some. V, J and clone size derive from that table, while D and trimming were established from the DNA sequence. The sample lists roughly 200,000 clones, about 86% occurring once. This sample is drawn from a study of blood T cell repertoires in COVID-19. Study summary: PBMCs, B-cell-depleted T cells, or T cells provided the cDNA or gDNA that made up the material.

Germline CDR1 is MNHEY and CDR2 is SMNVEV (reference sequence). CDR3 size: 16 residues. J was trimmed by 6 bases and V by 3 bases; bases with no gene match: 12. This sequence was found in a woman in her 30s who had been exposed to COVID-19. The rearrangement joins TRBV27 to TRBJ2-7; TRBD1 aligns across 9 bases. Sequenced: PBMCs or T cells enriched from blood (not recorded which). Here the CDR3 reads CASSFTGQGASLEQYF. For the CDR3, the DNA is TGTGCCAGCAGTTTCACGGGACAGGGAGCGTCACTCGAGCAGTACTTC.